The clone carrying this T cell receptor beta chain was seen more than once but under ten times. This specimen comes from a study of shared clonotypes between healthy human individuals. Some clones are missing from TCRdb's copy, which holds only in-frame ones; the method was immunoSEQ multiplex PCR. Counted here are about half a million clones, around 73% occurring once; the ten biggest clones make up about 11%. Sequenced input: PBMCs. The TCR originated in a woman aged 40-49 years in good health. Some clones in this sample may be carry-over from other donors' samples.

CDR3 protein: CASSLELGADTQYF. CDR3 sequence (DNA): TGTGCCAGCAGCTTAGAGTTGGGGGCGGATACGCAGTATTTT. This chain uses TRBV7-2 with TRBJ2-3; possibly TRBD1 for D (6 bases). CDR3 length: 14 amino acids. The V gene's germline CDR1 is SGHTA and CDR2 FQGNSA. Trimming cost V 1 base and J 6 bases, with 11 bases left between them.